This is a list of T cell receptor beta chains from one sample in a study of post-analysis software for immune sequencing data. Each CDR3 protein gets one entry after TCRdb re-called the PCR reads with MiXCR. The top ten hold around 0.56% of the sample, which has hundreds of thousands of distinct CDR3 sequences, 25% to 30% seen once. The source material was blood. These receptors were taken from a girl between 10 and 17 years old with multiple sclerosis. CDR3s include the opening cysteine and the closing phenylalanine or tryptophan. The D gene is left open where the match is weak. Not every row has a clone size; where given, it reads once, few, many or a size class.

d_call,clone_size,j_call,v_call,cdr3_aa,cdr3_nt
-,-,TRBJ1-1,TRBV29-1,CSAGRAANTEAFF,TGCAGCGCCGGCAGGGCGGCGAACACTGAAGCTTTCTTT
-,-,TRBJ2-5,TRBV3-1,CASSHSEETQYF,TGTGCCAGCAGCCATTCTGAGGAGACCCAGTACTTC
-,few,TRBJ1-2,TRBV11-2,CASSLRPPGSANPPPDYGYTF,TGTGCCAGCAGCTTACGGCCCCCCGGGTCCGCAAATCCCCCTCCGGATTATGGCTACACCTTC
TRBD2,-,TRBJ2-3,TRBV5-1,CASSSLGTSGSGTDTQYF,TGCGCCAGCAGCTCACTAGGGACTAGCGGGAGTGGGACAGATACGCAGTATTTT
-,few,TRBJ1-2,TRBV12-3/TRBV12-4,CASSFTFRDTLNYGYTF,TGTGCCAGCAGTTTTACGTTCCGGGACACTTTAAACTATGGCTACACCTTC
TRBD2,few,TRBJ2-1,TRBV11-2,CASSLVAGERDEQFF,TGTGCCAGCAGCTTAGTGGCGGGAGAGCGGGATGAGCAGTTCTTC
TRBD1,few,TRBJ2-4,TRBV19,CASSPSDRRFKNIQYF,TGTGCCAGTAGTCCGTCGGACAGGAGGTTCAAAAACATTCAGTACTTC
-,few,TRBJ2-5,TRBV7-9,CASSANRGRLQETQYF,TGTGCCAGCAGCGCAAATAGAGGACGGTTACAAGAGACCCAGTACTTC
-,few,TRBJ2-7,TRBV7-9,CASSFRAGSNYEQYF,TGTGCCAGCAGCTTCCGGGCCGGGAGTAACTACGAGCAGTACTTC
-,-,TRBJ1-6,TRBV12-3/TRBV12-4,CASSRRQGGDRPLHF,TGTGCCAGCAGCCGACGACAAGGGGGGGACCGGCCCCTCCACTTT
TRBD1,-,TRBJ2-1,TRBV10-3,CAISGDRGLSNEQFF,TGTGCCATCAGTGGGGACAGGGGGCTCAGCAATGAGCAGTTCTTC
-,few,TRBJ2-1,TRBV29-1,CSVTEDRNEQFF,TGCAGCGTTACGGAGGACCGGAATGAGCAGTTCTTC
-,many,TRBJ2-7,TRBV20-1,CSARDSHSYEQYF,TGCAGTGCTAGAGATAGCCACTCCTACGAGCAGTACTTC
TRBD2,-,TRBJ2-3,TRBV15,CATSASGVGGSTDTQYF,TGTGCCACCAGCGCTAGCGGAGTAGGCGGTAGCACAGATACGCAGTATTTT
-,-,TRBJ1-6,TRBV6-6,CASSYAGGDSPLHF,TGTGCCAGCAGTTATGCGGGGGGCGATTCACCCCTCCACTTT
TRBD1,-,TRBJ2-7,TRBV28,CASSTGGNGIEQYF,TGTGCCAGCAGTACAGGGGGGAATGGGATCGAGCAGTACTTC